These T cell receptor beta chains were read from a single sample in a study of beta chain features in type 1 diabetes. Profiled with immunoSEQ multiplex PCR; TCRdb holds only in-frame clones, not every one. The data show roughly 150,000 clones, about 8.3% seen once. The sample comprised central memory CD4+ T cells from blood. The receptors were gathered from a woman aged 18-29 years with type 1 diabetes. Both conserved end residues are part of each CDR3. D genes are given only for firm matches. Not all rows give a size; the values are once, few, many and, for expanded clones, a class.

D,size,J,V,DNA,CDR3
NA,NA,TRBJ2-7,TRBV7-8,TGTGCCAGCAGTCCACGGACTAACTCCTACGAGCAGTACTTC,CASSPRTNSYEQYF
TRBD1,few,TRBJ2-7,TRBV28,TGTGCCAGCAGTTTTTTGGACAGGGACGAAGGCGAGCAGTACTTC,CASSFLDRDEGEQYF
NA,NA,TRBJ1-1,TRBV4-2,TGTGCCAGCAGCCAAGATCGAGGGGAGGCGGAAGCTTTCTTT,CASSQDRGEAEAFF
TRBD1,few,TRBJ1-1,TRBV30,TGTGCCTGGAGTAGGGACAGGGAAGCTTTCTTT,CAWSRDREAFF
TRBD1,few,TRBJ1-5,TRBV4-2,TGTGCCAGCAGCCCCGGACAGGGGTTTGAGCCCCAGCATTTT,CASSPGQGFEPQHF
NA,few,TRBJ2-5,TRBV5-4,TGTGCCAGCAGCTTGGCGGTTCAACAAGAGACCCAGTACTTC,CASSLAVQQETQYF
TRBD2,NA,TRBJ2-1,TRBV5-6,TGTGCCAGCAGACCCACGGGACTACCCTCCTACAATGAGCAGTTCTTC,CASRPTGLPSYNEQFF
TRBD2,many,TRBJ2-7,TRBV28,TGTGCCAGCCGACTAGCTGGCACCTACGAGCAGTACTTC,CASRLAGTYEQYF
NA,NA,TRBJ1-1,TRBV29-1,TGCAGCGTTCGGGGAGGGGACACTGAAGCTTTCTTT,CSVRGGDTEAFF
TRBD2,NA,TRBJ2-1,TRBV28,TGTGCCATTCTAGCGGACAATGAGCAGTTCTTC,CAILADNEQFF
TRBD1,NA,TRBJ2-4,TRBV27,TGTGCCAGCAGTTCCTTTGGGACAGGACACCGAAACATTCAGTACTTC,CASSSFGTGHRNIQYF
NA,few,TRBJ2-7,TRBV10-3,TGTGCCATCAGGGACATAGGCTCCTACGAGCAGTACTTC,CAIRDIGSYEQYF
NA,NA,TRBJ2-3,TRBV6-4,TGTGCCAGCAGTCCAGACAGCTTTTCTAGCACAGATACGCAGTATTTT,CASSPDSFSSTDTQYF
TRBD1,few,TRBJ2-6,TRBV4-1,TGCGCCAGCAGCCAAGCCGGACAGGGCGGCTTTGGGGCCAACGTCCTGACTTTC,CASSQAGQGGFGANVLTF
TRBD2,few,TRBJ2-5,TRBV7-2,TGTGCCAGCAGCACACAGAGCGGGGGGCCTGGGAGGTCCCAGTACTTC,CASSTQSGGPGRSQYF
TRBD2,few,TRBJ2-1,TRBV5-6,TGTGCCAGCAGCCTAGGCCTAGCGGTCTACAATGAGCAGTTCTTC,CASSLGLAVYNEQFF
TRBD2,few,TRBJ2-3,TRBV11-2,TGTGCCAGCAGCTCCCGCCGGACTAGCTTCACAGATACGCAGTATTTT,CASSSRRTSFTDTQYF
TRBD1,NA,TRBJ2-7,TRBV5-8,TGTGCCAGCAGACCCTCCGGGACCTCAGGGGGCGAGCAGTACTTC,CASRPSGTSGGEQYF
TRBD2,NA,TRBJ2-5,TRBV14,TGTGCCAGCTCCAATGGAAGGACTAGCGTTCAAGAGACCCAGTACTTC,CASSNGRTSVQETQYF
NA,NA,TRBJ1-2,TRBV7-9,TGTGCCAGCAGCCGAGCGGACTATGGCTACACCTTC,CASSRADYGYTF
TRBD2,few,TRBJ2-7,TRBV7-2,TGTGCCAGCAGCTTATTTGACGGGAGGGACGAGCAGTACTTC,CASSLFDGRDEQYF
TRBD1,few,TRBJ2-7,TRBV2,TGTGCCAGCAGTCAGACAGGGACGTCCTACGAGCAGTACTTC,CASSQTGTSYEQYF
NA,NA,TRBJ1-5,TRBV27,TGTGCCAGCAGTTTAAGGCTTGACGGGACAAGAGGCAATCAGCCCCAGCATTTT,CASSLRLDGTRGNQPQHF
TRBD1,few,TRBJ2-6,TRBV9,TGTGCCTCGAGGCCAGGGGGCGCTGGGGCCAACGTCCTGACTTTC,CASRPGGAGANVLTF
TRBD2,few,TRBJ2-7,TRBV20-1,TGCAGTGCCTGGACTAGCTACGAGCAGTACTTC,CSAWTSYEQYF
NA,few,TRBJ2-5,TRBV4-3,TGCGCCAGCAGCCAAGATTACAGGGTTGTCCAAGAGACCCAGTACTTC,CASSQDYRVVQETQYF
TRBD1,NA,TRBJ2-1,TRBV11-1,TGTGCCAGCCGCCGGGACAGGGGCGACAATGAGCAGTTCTTC,CASRRDRGDNEQFF
TRBD1,NA,TRBJ1-4,TRBV7-6,TGTGCCAGCAGCTTAGAGGACAGGCCAAATGAAAAACTGTTTTTT,CASSLEDRPNEKLFF
TRBD2,NA,TRBJ2-3,TRBV4-2,TGTGCCAGCAGCCAAGTTCCGGGACTAGCGGGACCCGATACGCAGTATTTT,CASSQVPGLAGPDTQYF
NA,NA,TRBJ2-1,TRBV7-2,TGTGCCAGCAGCTTAGAGGGGGGGTGGTATGAGCAGTTCTTC,CASSLEGGWYEQFF
NA,few,TRBJ2-7,TRBV28,TGTGCCAGCAGTTTAGGACTCCCCTACGAGCAGTACTTC,CASSLGLPYEQYF
NA,NA,TRBJ2-3,TRBV6-6,TGTGCCAGCAGTTACATCGGGAGCGATACGCAGTATTTT,CASSYIGSDTQYF
NA,NA,TRBJ1-2,TRBV19,TGTGCCAGTAGTATAGGACAGCACTATGGCTACACCTTC,CASSIGQHYGYTF
TRBD2,NA,TRBJ2-1,TRBV27,TGTGCCAGCAACCTTGGGCGGGAGAGCAATGAGCAGTTCTTC,CASNLGRESNEQFF
TRBD2,few,TRBJ2-2,TRBV4-1,TGCGCCAGCAGCCCAGGCGGGGGGGTCACCGGGGAGCTGTTTTTT,CASSPGGGVTGELFF
NA,NA,TRBJ2-1,TRBV11-2,TGTGCCAGCAGCTCCCCGCCAGGGGAGACCTACAATGAGCAGTTCTTC,CASSSPPGETYNEQFF
NA,few,TRBJ2-7,TRBV5-1,TGCGCCAGCAGCGATCAACAGGGTAGGGTCGAGCAGTACTTC,CASSDQQGRVEQYF
NA,few,TRBJ2-7,TRBV15,TGTGCCACCAGCAGAAGGGGGAGAAAGGACGAGCAGTACTTC,CATSRRGRKDEQYF
TRBD1,NA,TRBJ2-1,TRBV7-8,TGTGCCAGCAGCCGAGACAGGGTGTCCTACAATGAGCAGTTCTTC,CASSRDRVSYNEQFF
TRBD2,NA,TRBJ2-5,TRBV7-7,TGTGCTAGCAGCCCGCTAGCGGGAGAGGAGACCCAGTACTTC,CASSPLAGEETQYF
TRBD2,few,TRBJ2-1,TRBV4-3,TGCGCCAGCAGCCGGGAGGGACGGGGCAATGAGCAGTTCTTC,CASSREGRGNEQFF
TRBD2,NA,TRBJ2-7,TRBV6-6,TGTGCCAGCAGCCGTCCTAGCGGGGGAAGCTCCTACGAGCAGTACTTC,CASSRPSGGSSYEQYF
TRBD2,NA,TRBJ2-5,TRBV18,TGTGCCAGCTCCCCCGGGGGGCAAGAGACCCAGTACTTC,CASSPGGQETQYF
NA,many,TRBJ2-3,TRBV7-3,TGTGCCAGCAGCTCAGGGTTCGGCACAGATACGCAGTATTTT,CASSSGFGTDTQYF
NA,NA,TRBJ1-5,TRBV28,TGTGCCAGCAGTTTTCTCTCGGGAGACAATCAGCCCCAGCATTTT,CASSFLSGDNQPQHF
TRBD2,few,TRBJ2-4,TRBV5-1,TGCGCCAGCAGCTTGGATCTAGCGGGGGGGCCTCCCAAAAACATTCAGTACTTC,CASSLDLAGGPPKNIQYF
TRBD2,NA,TRBJ2-1,TRBV19,TGTGCCAGTAGTATAGGGCGCGGGAGACGGTCCTACAATGAGCAGTTCTTC,CASSIGRGRRSYNEQFF
TRBD1,few,TRBJ2-5,TRBV20-1,TGCAGCGGCCCATACAGGGGGACCCAGTACTTC,CSGPYRGTQYF